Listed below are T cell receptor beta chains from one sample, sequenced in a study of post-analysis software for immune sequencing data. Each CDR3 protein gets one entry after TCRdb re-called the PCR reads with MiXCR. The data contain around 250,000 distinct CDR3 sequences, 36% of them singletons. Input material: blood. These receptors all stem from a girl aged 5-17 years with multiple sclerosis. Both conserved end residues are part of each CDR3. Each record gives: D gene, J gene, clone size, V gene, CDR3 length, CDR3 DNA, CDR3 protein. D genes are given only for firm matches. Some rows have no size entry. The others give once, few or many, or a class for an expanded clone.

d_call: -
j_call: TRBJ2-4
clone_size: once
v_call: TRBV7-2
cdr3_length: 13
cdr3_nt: TGTGCCAGCAGCCTCCTCCCCGGGGGCGGACAGTACTTC
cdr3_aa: CASSLLPGGGQYF

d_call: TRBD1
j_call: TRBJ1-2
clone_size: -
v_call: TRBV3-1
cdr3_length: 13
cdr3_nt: TGTGCCAGCAGCCAAGGGGACAGCTGTGGCTACACCTTC
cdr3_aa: CASSQGDSCGYTF

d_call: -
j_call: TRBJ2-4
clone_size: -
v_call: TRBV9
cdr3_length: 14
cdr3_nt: TGTTCCAGCAGTGCAGGGGTAGGCAAAAACATTCAGTACTTC
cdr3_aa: CSSSAGVGKNIQYF

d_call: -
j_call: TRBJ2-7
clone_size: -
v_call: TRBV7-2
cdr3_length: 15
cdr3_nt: TGTGCCAGCAGCTTTCTTAGGACAGATTCCTACGAGCAGTACTTC
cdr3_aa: CASSFLRTDSYEQYF

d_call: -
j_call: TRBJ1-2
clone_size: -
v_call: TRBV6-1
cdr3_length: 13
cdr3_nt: TGTGCCAGCAGTGTGGCCGAAGGCTATGGCTACACCTTC
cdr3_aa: CASSVAEGYGYTF

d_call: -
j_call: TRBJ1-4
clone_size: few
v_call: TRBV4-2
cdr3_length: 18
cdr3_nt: TGTGCCAGCAGCCAAGATTGGGGGACTGCAACGGCGGCGGAAAAACTGTTTTTT
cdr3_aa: CASSQDWGTATAAEKLFF

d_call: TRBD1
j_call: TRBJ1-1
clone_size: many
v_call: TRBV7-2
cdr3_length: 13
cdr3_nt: TGTGCCAGCAGCCTCGGGACAGAAAGTGAAGCTTTCTTT
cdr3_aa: CASSLGTESEAFF

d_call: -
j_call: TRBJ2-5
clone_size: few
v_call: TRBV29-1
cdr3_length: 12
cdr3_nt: -
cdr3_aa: CSVRAGRHEQYF

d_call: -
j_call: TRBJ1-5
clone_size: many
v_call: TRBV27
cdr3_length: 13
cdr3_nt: TGTGCCAGCAGTTTATCAGAGGATCAGCCCCAGCATTTT
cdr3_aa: CASSLSEDQPQHF

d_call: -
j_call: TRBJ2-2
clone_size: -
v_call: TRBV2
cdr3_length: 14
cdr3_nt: TGTGCCAGCACCTTTGCGGGGATCACCGGGGAGCTGTTTTTT
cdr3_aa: CASTFAGITGELFF

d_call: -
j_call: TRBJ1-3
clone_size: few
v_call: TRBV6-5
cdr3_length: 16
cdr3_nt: TGTGCCAGCAGTTACGCCGGGAAGGCGGCTGGAAACACCATATATTTT
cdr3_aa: CASSYAGKAAGNTIYF

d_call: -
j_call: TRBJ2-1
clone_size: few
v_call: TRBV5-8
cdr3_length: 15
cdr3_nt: TGTGCCAGCAGCTTGGTCGCAGGGAAGAGGGAGACCCAGTTCTTC
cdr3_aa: CASSLVAGKRETQFF

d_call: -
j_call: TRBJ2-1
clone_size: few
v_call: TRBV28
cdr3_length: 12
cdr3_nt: TGTGCCAGCAGTTTAAAGGGCAATGAGCAGTTCTTC
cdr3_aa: CASSLKGNEQFF

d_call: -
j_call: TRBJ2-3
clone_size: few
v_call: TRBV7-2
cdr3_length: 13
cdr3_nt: TGTGCCAGCAGCTTTATAGGCACAGATACGCAGTATTTT
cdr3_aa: CASSFIGTDTQYF

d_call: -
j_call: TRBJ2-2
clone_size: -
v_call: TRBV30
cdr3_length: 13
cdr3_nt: TGTGCCTGGAGTGTACTCGGCACCGGGGAGCTGTTTTTT
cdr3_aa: CAWSVLGTGELFF

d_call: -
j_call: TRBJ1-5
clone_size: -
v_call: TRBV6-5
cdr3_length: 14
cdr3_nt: TGTGCCAGCAGGCCCCAGGGAAGGGATCAGCCCCAGCATTTT
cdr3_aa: CASRPQGRDQPQHF

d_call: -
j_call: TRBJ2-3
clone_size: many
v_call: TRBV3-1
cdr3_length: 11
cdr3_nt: TGTGCCAGCACCTCCGCGGATACGCAGTATTTT
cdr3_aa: CASTSADTQYF

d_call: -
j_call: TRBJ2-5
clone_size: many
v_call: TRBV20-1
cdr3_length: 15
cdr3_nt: TGCAGTGCTAGCGGGAGTACCCGTGACCAAGAGACCCAGTACTTC
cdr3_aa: CSASGSTRDQETQYF

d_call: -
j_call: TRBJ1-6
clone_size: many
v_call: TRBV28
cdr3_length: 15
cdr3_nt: TGTGCCAGCGATACAGGGAGCTCCTATAATTCACCCCTCCACTTT
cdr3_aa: CASDTGSSYNSPLHF

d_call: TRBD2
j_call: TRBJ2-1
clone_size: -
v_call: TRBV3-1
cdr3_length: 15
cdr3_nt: TGTGCCAGCAGCTTAGGCGGGACTAGGGCCAATGAGCAGTTCTTC
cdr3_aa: CASSLGGTRANEQFF

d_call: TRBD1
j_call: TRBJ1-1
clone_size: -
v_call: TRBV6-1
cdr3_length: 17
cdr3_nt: TGTGCCGGCAGTCGGGACAGAAACAGTCGTTTGAACACTGAAGCTTTCTTT
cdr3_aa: CAGSRDRNSRLNTEAFF

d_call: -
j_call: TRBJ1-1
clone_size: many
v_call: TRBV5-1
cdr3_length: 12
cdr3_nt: TGCGCCAGCAGGGGGGAAGGCACTGAAGCTTTCTTT
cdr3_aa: CASRGEGTEAFF

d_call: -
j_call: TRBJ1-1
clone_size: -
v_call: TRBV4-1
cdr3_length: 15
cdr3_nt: TGCGCCAGCAGCCAAGATGGACGGGGTGTCACTGAAGCTTTCTTT
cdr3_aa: CASSQDGRGVTEAFF

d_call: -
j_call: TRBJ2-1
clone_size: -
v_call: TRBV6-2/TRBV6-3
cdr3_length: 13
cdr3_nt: TGTGCCAGCAGTCCGGGACTCAGACATAAGCAGTTCTTC
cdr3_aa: CASSPGLRHKQFF

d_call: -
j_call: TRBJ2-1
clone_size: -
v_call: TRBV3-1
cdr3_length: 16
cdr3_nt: TGTGCCAGCAGCCACTCCCCTCCCGGGACTTACAATGAGCAGTTCTTC
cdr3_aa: CASSHSPPGTYNEQFF

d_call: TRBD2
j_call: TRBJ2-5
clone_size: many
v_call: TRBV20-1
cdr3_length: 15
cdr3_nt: TGCAGTGCCCCGGACGCTAGCGGGCTTCAAGAGACCCAGTACTTC
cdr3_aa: CSAPDASGLQETQYF

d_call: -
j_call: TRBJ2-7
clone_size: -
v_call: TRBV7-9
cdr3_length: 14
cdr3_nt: TGTGCCAGCAGCTTAGACGTGAGCTCCTACGAGCAGTACTTC
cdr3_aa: CASSLDVSSYEQYF

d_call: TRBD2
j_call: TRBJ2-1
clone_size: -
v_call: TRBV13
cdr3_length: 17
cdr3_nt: TGTGCCAGCAGCGGTCGACTAGCGGGAGTAACCTACAATGAGCAGTTCTTC
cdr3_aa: CASSGRLAGVTYNEQFF

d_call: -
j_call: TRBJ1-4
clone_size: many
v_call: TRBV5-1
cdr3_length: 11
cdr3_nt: TGCGCCAGCAGTGCGGGACCAAAACTGTTTTTT
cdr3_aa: CASSAGPKLFF

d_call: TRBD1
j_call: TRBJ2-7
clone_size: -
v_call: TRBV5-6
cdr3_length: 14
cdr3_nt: TGTGCCAGCAGCTCGGGACAGGGGAGAGGCGAGCAGTACTTC
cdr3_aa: CASSSGQGRGEQYF

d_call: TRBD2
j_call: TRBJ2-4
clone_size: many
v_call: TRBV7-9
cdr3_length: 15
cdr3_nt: TGTGCCAGCAGCCCGACCCGGGGGGGTAAGAACATTCAGTACTTC
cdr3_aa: CASSPTRGGKNIQYF

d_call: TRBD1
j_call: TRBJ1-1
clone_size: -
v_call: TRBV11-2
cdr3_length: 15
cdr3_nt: TGTGCCAGCAGCACTAGACAGGGGGCCGGCACTGAAGCTTTCTTT
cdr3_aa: CASSTRQGAGTEAFF

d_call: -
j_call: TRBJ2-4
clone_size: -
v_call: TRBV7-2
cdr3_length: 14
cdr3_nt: TGTGCCAGCAGCTTAGCGCTCTCTGGCCGCTTACCGTACTTC
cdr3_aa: CASSLALSGRLPYF

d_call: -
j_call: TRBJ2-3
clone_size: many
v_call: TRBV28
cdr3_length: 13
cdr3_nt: TGTGCCAGCACTCTTTTTGTTAGGGATACGCAGTATTTT
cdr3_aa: CASTLFVRDTQYF

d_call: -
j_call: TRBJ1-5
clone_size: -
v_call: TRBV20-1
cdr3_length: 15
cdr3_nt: TGCAGTGCCAGTTCCGGGGACGGAGATAATCAGCCCCAGCATTTT
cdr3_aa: CSASSGDGDNQPQHF

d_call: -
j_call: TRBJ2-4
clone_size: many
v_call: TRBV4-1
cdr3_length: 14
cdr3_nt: TGCGCCAGCAGCCAAGACGGAAACAAAAACATTCAGTACTTC
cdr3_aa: CASSQDGNKNIQYF

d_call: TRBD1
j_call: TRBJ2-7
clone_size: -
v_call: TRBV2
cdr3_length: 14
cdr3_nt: TGTGCCAGCAGCTCCGGGACAGCTCCCTACGAGCAGTACTTC
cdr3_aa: CASSSGTAPYEQYF

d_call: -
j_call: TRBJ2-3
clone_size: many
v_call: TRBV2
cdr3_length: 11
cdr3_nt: TGTGCCAGCAGTGATAGGGATACGCAGTATTTT
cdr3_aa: CASSDRDTQYF

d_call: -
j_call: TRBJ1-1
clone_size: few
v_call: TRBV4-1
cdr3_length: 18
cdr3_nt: TGCGCCGGCAGCCAAGCTCTAGGCCAACTAGGGCCCAACACTGAAGCTTTCTTT
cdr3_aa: CAGSQALGQLGPNTEAFF

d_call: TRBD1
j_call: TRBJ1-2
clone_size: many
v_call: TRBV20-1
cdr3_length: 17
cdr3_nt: TGCAGTGCTATGCCCGGGACAGGGGGCGCAGAGCGACATGGCTACACCTTC
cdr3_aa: CSAMPGTGGAERHGYTF